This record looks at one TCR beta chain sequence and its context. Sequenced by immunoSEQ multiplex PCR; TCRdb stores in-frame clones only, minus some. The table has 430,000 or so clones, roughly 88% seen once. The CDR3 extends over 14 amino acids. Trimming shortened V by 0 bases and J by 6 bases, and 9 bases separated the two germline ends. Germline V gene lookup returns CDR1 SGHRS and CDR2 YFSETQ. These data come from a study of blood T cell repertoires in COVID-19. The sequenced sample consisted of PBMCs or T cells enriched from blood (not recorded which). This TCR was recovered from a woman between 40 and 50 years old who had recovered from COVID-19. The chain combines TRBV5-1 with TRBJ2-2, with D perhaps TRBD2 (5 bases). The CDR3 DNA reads TGCGCCAGCAGCTTGGAACTAGTTTCCGGGGAGCTGTTTTTT. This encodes CASSLELVSGELFF.